A single TCR beta chain is shown here with its context. The antigen is not known. Following 10 days of culture, CD4+ T cells were isolated. Half of the medium was exchanged for IL-2 medium on both days 3 and 7. Germline-derived CDR1 and CDR2 are KGHSH and LQKENI. The CDR3 extends over 17 amino acids. The V and J ends lost 3 bases and 2 bases, in that order; junction bases with no gene match: 5. The data stem from a study of vaccination effects on CD4 cells after COVID-19. Overall study context: Within the ViraFEST assay, antigen-specific CD4+ T cells underwent expansion with viral peptide pools prior to sequencing. The cohort was immunized with two doses of either the BNT162b2 or mRNA-1273 vaccine. Each well held about 2 million PBMC cultured with about 9.1 ug/ml peptides and 8.5 to 10 IU/ml IL-2.

Sequencing was performed with immunoSEQ multiplex PCR; in TCRdb, only in-frame clones are kept and a portion is missing. In the table there are some 50,000 clones, around four fifths of which are singletons. V usage is TRBV18 and J usage is TRBJ1-5; 12 nucleotides match TRBD1. The material was CD4+ T cells from PBMCs cultured without peptide, obtained before COVID-19 vaccination. The clonotype originates from a human donor who had a prior SARS-CoV-2 infection. The CDR3 nucleotides are TGTGCCAGCTCACCGGGACAGGGGGCTTCGGGCAATCAGCCCCAGCATTTT. Translated: CASSPGQGASGNQPQHF. Combining the CDR3 with reference TRBV18 and TRBJ1-5 gives the whole variable domain NAGVMQNPRHLVRRRGQEARLRCSPMKGHSHVYWYRQLPEEGLKFMVYLQKENIIDESGMPKERFSAEFPKEGPSILRIQQVVRGDSAAYFCASSPGQGASGNQPQHFGDGTRLSIL.